This entry features one T cell receptor beta chain sequence. Its specificity is not known. This CDR3 is 15 amino acids long. From germline, CDR1 is ENHRY and CDR2 SYGVKD. V dropped 7 bases and J dropped 4; count of bases not matched to a gene: 5. This sample was included in a study of graft-versus-host responses after intestinal transplantation. General study findings and limits: Early post-transplant falls in HvG clones accompanied the peak levels of circulating GvH clones.

This table comes from immunoSEQ multiplex PCR, and its TCRdb copy is limited to in-frame clones, with some not included. The sample contains 65,000 to 100,000 clones, less than 95% of which appear only once. The sequences come from unstimulated CD8+ T cells sorted from spleen or lymph node cells, collected before transplant. This chain joins TRBV10-3 and TRBJ2-1; 12 nucleotides line up with TRBD1. This sequence was found in a human donor who was the organ donor for an intestinal transplant. This chain's CDR3 is CAINPGQGAYNEQFF. CDR3 nucleotide sequence: TGTGCCATCAACCCGGGACAGGGGGCTTACAATGAGCAGTTCTTC.